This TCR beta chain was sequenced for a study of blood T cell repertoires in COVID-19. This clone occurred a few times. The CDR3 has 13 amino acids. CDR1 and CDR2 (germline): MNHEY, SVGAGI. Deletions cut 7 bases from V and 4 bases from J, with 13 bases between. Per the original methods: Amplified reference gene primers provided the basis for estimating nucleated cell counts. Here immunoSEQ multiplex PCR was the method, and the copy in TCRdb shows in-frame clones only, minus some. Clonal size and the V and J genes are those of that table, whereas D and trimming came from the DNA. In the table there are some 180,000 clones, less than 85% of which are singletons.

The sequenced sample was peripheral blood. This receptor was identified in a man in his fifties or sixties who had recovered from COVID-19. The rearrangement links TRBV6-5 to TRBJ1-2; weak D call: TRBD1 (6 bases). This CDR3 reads CASIHTGTYGYTF. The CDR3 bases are TGTGCCAGCATCCATACAGGGACCTATGGCTACACCTTC.